The 14 T cell receptor beta chains below all came from one sample that was sequenced in a study of T cells expressing NK-cell markers (dated by TCRdb to between 2020 and 2021). The library came from 5' RACE. Sequenced on an Illumina HiSeq 2000. TCRdb reprocessed the reads, and each CDR3 protein sequence is entered once, without DNA. The sample table gives a few hundred thousand distinct CDR3 sequences. The top ten clones comprise 1.4% of the sample. The sample consisted of blood T cells: a sorted CD56 or NKG2C T cell subset, CD4+ or CD8+ T cells, or bulk PBMC T cells (not recorded which). The receptors come from a woman aged 45-65 years in good health. Donor details come from another sample of the same person, matched by shared clones.

The gene calls are TRBV27 and TRBJ2-1. Germline assignment: CDR1 MNHEY and CDR2 SMNVEV (reference sequence). The CDR3 has 16 residues. The CDR3 spells CACSLETGSSYNEQFF.

V and J are TRBV4-1 and TRBJ1-4; TCRdb names TRBD1, which stays unverified in the absence of DNA. The CDR3 covers 16 residues. CDR1 MGHRA and CDR2 YSYEKL come from the germline V gene. CDR3 protein: CASSQDRAKGLEKLFF.

The rearrangement joins TRBV5-1 to TRBJ1-1. The CDR3 runs to 15 residues. Looked up from germline, CDR1 is SGHRS and CDR2 is YFSETQ. The CDR3 region is CATRGGGVLNTEAFF.

The chain joins TRBV5-1 to TRBJ1-6; TCRdb's D gene call, TRBD1, goes unchecked for lack of DNA. Germline loops: CDR1 SGHRS, CDR2 YFSETQ. The CDR3 sequence is 15 residues long. The chain's CDR3 is CASSGKTGDNSPLHF.

The V and J genes are TRBV11-2 and TRBJ2-1; the TCRdb call, TRBD1, lacks DNA for checking. This CDR3 spans 14 amino acids. The V gene's germline CDR1 is SGHAT and CDR2 FQNNGV. The CDR3 is CASSWGGGVTEQFF.

The rearrangement links TRBV28 to TRBJ1-1. This CDR3 spans 11 amino acids. In germline, CDR1 is MDHEN, CDR2 SYDVKM. The CDR3 here is CAVLTNTEAFF. The full variable domain, its missing parts supplied by reference TRBV28 and TRBJ1-1, is DVKVTQSSRYLVKRTGEKVFLECVQDMDHENMFWYRQDPGLGLRLIYFSYDVKMKEKGDIPEGYSVSREKKERFSLILESASTNQTSMYLCAVLTNTEAFFGQGTRLTVV.

The chain is built from TRBV12-3 or TRBV12-4 and TRBJ1-5; checking the TCRdb D call of TRBD1 is not possible without DNA. The CDR3 runs 15 residues. The CDR3 reads CASSWGGVSEQPQHF.

V is TRBV12-3 or TRBV12-4 and J is TRBJ1-2; TCRdb returns TRBD1, unconfirmable since there is no DNA. The CDR3 contains 18 residues. CDR3 sequence: CASSLGGGQGFLTRGYTF.

This rearrangement joins TRBV18 to TRBJ2-1; TCRdb designates TRBD2, a call that cannot be tested without DNA. This CDR3 contains 16 residues. Germline V CDR1 and CDR2: KGHSH, LQKENI. The CDR3 reads CASSPTVRSSYNEQFF.

This rearrangement joins TRBV12-3 or TRBV12-4 to TRBJ2-5; TCRdb gives TRBD2 as the D gene, but with no DNA this cannot be confirmed. The CDR3 totals 13 residues. This CDR3 reads CASSEDFQETQYF.

This rearrangement joins TRBV5-1 to TRBJ2-1; there is no DNA to check the TCRdb D call of TRBD2. In germline, CDR1 is SGHRS, CDR2 YFSETQ. The CDR3 extends over 18 amino acids. The CDR3 protein is CASRVSLGEGPLYNEQFF.

This chain joins TRBV20-1 and TRBJ2-1; TCRdb gives TRBD2 as the D gene, but with no DNA this cannot be confirmed. CDR3 length: 14 amino acids. CDR1 is DFQATT, CDR2 SNEGSKA, per germline (reference sequence). CDR3 protein: CSARDRLGVNEQFF.

The V gene is TRBV20-1, the J gene TRBJ2-5. This CDR3 has 12 amino acids. Germline lookup yields CDR1 DFQATT and CDR2 SNEGSKA (reference sequence). This CDR3 is CSARDLAETQYF.

The V call is TRBV12-3 or TRBV12-4, the J call TRBJ2-7; TCRdb lists TRBD1, though no DNA is available to test this call. The CDR3 is 16 amino acids. The CDR3 here is CASSPGQGLLWYEQYF.